The T cell receptor (beta chain) described here comes from a study of identical twins (dated by TCRdb to between 2015 and 2016). In the study overall: To test whether fetal clonotypes persist, this study deep-sequenced TCR alpha and beta repertoires from monozygotic twins, from unrelated adults of various ages, and from cord blood. To rule out contamination, the twin experiments were replicated at different times with different library preparation protocols. What the research found in general, with its limitations: A weaker excess of twin sharing was found in beta out-of-frame sequences because the signal-to-noise ratio was lowered by fewer shared sequences. Compared with coincidental sharing between unrelated individuals, an excess of low generation-probability sequences was observed among out-of-frame TCR alpha sequences shared between twins. In monozygotic twins, out-of-frame TCR alpha sharing was systematically underestimated by recombination models, although the models agreed with sharing between unrelated individuals. Abundant cord blood beta clonotypes carried fewer insertions; young adult naive repertoires showed a weaker similar trend, while memory repertoires showed none. Because the same donors could not be followed over many years, conclusions were based on cross-sectional statistical analysis. Invariant T cells such as MAIT and iNKT could partly confound zero-insertion analyses, though diverse VJ usage argued against this for most clonotypes.

In its sample, this clonotype was seen a few times. Its antigen is unknown. Base qualities are missing; no much larger clone stands one base away. All donors were healthy Caucasians. Three pairs of female monozygotic twins, all aged roughly 18 to 30 years, made up the twin cohort. Peripheral blood mononuclear cells were used as the source from which RNA for TCR libraries was isolated. Library method: 5' RACE. Sequencer: Illumina HiSeq 2000. A universal primer binding site was introduced by template switching, and a unique molecular identifier was present in the final cDNA, enabling accurate counting of TCR cDNA molecules. Specific primers in the conserved constant-segment region were used to synthesize first-strand cDNA for the TCR alpha and beta chains. To control for contamination, every cDNA library carried two barcodes: a SMART-Mk sample barcode plus Illumina barcodes. TruSeq adapter sequences along with Illumina sample barcodes were introduced in two successive PCR steps. The TCR alpha and beta cDNA libraries were sequenced on the Illumina HiSeq platform using custom primers. As for the authors' bioinformatics: Unique molecular identifiers were extracted from raw reads with MiGEC, and CDR3 positions were determined with MiXCR. For each individual, recombination models were inferred using an EM algorithm with the repgenHMM and IGoR tools. The analysis of shared clonotypes was done with the tcR package in R, with sharing normalized by the product of cloneset sizes. Out-of-frame nonproductive sequences were analyzed to study raw recombination free of thymic and clonal selection effects. TCRdb cleaned the public reads at Q25 with fastp, built clones with MiXCR and kept in-frame beta chains. Each CDR3 protein gets just one entry, which takes the most common genes and DNA from the rows behind it. TCRdb's processing, not the authors' own work, is the source of the V and J calls. Present in this sample are hundreds of thousands of distinct CDR3 sequences, approximately 21% of which were seen just once. The top ten clones comprise 4% to 5.5% of the sample.

Taken from cysteine to phenylalanine, the CDR3 has 15 residues. Just CDR3 DNA is preserved here, 45 bases in frame from base 1. The V end gives up 6 bases and the J end 3 bases, leaving 9 bases in the junction not matched to a gene. The germline V gene (reference sequence) specifies DFQATT as CDR1 and SNEGSKA as CDR2. The same specimen was also included in a second study, on T cells expressing NK-cell markers. From the second report: In sorted CD3+CD56+NKG2C+, CD3+CD56+NKG2C- and CD3+CD56-NKG2C+ T-cell subsets from 7 or 8 donors, TCR beta-chain repertoires were profiled. Of the eight sequenced donors, seven were found to be HCMV-seropositive and one was found to be HCMV-seronegative. To restrict sorting to alphabetaTCR-expressing T cells, an anti-gammadeltaTCR antibody was added in several experiments. In roughly six donors, the dominant CD3+CD56+NKG2C+ clonotypes ranked among the top 10 CD8+ clonotypes, making up about 1.0-7.5% of CD8+ T cells. Those dominant clonotypes were again the most abundant among CD3+CD56-NKG2C+ cells in four donors, at about 25-60.1%. It remained unclear whether the expanded NKG2C-expressing T cell clones were specific for HCMV antigens. Randomly selected healthy volunteers, three men and five women, were used as the eight sequenced donors. To determine HCMV serostatus, a commercial ELISA kit was used to detect HCMV-specific IgG in serum. For about 6 donors, bulk peripheral blood T-cell repertoires were additionally sequenced from unsorted PBMC. MIGEC was used to demultiplex reads and group reads by UMI, and MiTCR was used to assemble and quantify clonotypes. To exclude erroneous sequences, any TCR cDNA sequence not supported by at least two reads was discarded. Downstream repertoire analysis used the tcR package, and clonotypes were matched across fractions by CDR3 nucleotide sequence plus V segment. VDJmatch was used to annotate antigen specificity against VDJdb, with one amino acid substitution allowed in CDR3.

The sequence links TRBV20-1 to TRBJ2-1, with TRBD2 matching 9 junction bases. Sample: PBMCs. The TCR sequence derives from a woman between 18 and 29 years old in good health. DNA sequence: TGCAGTGCCGGCCGGGCACTAGCGGGCTACAATGAGCAGTTCTTC. The encoded protein is CSAGRALAGYNEQFF.